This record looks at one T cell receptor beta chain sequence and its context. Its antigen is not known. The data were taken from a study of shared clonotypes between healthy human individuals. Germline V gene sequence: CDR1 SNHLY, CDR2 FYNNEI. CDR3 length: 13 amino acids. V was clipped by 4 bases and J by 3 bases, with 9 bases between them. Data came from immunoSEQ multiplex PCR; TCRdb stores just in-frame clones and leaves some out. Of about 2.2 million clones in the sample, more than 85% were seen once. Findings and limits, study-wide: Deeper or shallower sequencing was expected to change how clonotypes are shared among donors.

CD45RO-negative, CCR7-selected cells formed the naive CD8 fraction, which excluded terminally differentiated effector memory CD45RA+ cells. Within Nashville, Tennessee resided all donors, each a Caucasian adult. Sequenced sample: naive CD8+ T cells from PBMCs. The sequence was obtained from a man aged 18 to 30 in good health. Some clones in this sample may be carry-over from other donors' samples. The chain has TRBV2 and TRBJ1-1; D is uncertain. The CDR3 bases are TGTGCCAGCAGTGGGAGAGCCGACACTGAAGCTTTCTTT. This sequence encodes CASSGRADTEAFF.